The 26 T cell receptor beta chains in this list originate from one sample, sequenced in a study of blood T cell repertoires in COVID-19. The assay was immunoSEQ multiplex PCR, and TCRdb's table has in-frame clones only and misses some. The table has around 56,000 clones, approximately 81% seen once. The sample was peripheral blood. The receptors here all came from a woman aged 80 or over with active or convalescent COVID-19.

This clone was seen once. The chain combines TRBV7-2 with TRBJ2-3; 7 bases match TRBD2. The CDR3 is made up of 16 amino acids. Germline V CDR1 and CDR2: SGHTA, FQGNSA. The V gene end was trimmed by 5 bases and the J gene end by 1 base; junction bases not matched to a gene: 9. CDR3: CASSTTVAGGTDTQYF. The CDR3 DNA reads TGTGCCAGCAGCACAACCGTAGCGGGTGGCACAGATACGCAGTATTTT.

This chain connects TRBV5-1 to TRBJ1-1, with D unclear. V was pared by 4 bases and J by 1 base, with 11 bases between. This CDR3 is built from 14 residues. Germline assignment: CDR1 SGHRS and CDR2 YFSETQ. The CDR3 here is CASSLSPENTEAFF. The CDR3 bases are TGCGCCAGCAGCCTCAGTCCAGAGAACACTGAAGCTTTCTTT.

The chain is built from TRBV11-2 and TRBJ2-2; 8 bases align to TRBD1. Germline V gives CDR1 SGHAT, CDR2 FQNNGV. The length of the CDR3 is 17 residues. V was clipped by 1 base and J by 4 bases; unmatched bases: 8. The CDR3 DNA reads TGTGCCAGCAGCTTAGTTGGGGGACAGGTCACCACCGGGGAGCTGTTTTTT. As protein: CASSLVGGQVTTGELFF.

CDR3 loop: CASSYRQDYGYTF. As DNA, the CDR3 is TGTGCCAGCAGTTACCGACAGGACTATGGCTACACCTTC. The chain is built from TRBV6-5 and TRBJ1-2; maybe TRBD1 (6 bases). V shed 2 bases and J shed 3 bases, with 7 bases lying between them. Germline V lookup: CDR1 MNHEY, CDR2 SVGAGI. The length of the CDR3 is 13 residues.

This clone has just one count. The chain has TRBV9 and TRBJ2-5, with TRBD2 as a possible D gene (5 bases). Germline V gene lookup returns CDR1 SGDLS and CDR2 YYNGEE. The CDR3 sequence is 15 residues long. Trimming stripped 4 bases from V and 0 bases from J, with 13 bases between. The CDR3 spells CASSLVGVHQETQYF. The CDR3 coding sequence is TGTGCCAGCAGCCTAGTCGGGGTCCACCAAGAGACCCAGTACTTC.

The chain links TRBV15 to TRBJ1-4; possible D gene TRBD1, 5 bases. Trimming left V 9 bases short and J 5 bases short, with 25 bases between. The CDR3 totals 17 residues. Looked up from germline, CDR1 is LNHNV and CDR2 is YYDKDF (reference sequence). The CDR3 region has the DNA TGTGCCACTAGGCAGCGGTCGGTGGAGGGGTGGAATGAAAAACTGTTTTTT. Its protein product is CATRQRSVEGWNEKLFF.

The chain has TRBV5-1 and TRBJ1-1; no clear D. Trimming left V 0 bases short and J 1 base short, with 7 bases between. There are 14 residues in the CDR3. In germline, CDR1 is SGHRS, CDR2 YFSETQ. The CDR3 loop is CASSLGSANTEAFF. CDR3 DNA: TGCGCCAGCAGCTTGGGCAGCGCGAACACTGAAGCTTTCTTT.

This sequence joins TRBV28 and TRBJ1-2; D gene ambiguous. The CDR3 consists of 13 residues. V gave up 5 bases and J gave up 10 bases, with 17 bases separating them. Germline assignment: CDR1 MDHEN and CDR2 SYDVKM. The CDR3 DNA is TGTGCCAGCAGTCCGGGTACGGTTATGGACTACACCTTC. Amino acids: CASSPGTVMDYTF.

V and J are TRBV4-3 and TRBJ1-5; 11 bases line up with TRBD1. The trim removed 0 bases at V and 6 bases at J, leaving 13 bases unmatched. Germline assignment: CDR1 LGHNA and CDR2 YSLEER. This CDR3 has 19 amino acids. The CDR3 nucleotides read TGCGCCAGCAGCCAAGATCTCCCCCTTGGACAGGGGGCGGTTCAGCCCCAGCATTTT. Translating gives CASSQDLPLGQGAVQPQHF.

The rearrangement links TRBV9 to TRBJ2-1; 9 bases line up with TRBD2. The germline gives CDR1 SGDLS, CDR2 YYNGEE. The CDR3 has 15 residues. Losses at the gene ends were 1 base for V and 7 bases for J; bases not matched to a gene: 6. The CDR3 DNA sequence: TGTGCCAGCAGCGTACTTAGCGGGGGAGGAAATGAGCAGTTCTTC. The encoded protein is CASSVLSGGGNEQFF. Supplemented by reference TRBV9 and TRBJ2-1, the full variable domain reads DSGVTQTPKHLITATGQRVTLRCSPRSGDLSVYWYQQSLDQGLQFLIQYYNGEERAKGNILERFSAQQFPDLHSELNLSSLELGDSALYFCASSVLSGGGNEQFFGPGTRLTVL.

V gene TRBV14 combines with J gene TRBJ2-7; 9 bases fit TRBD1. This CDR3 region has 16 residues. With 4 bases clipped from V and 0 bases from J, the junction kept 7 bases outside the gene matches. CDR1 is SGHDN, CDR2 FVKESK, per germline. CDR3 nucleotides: TGTGCCAGCAGCCTACTGACAGGGGGGGCCTCCTACGAGCAGTACTTC. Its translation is CASSLLTGGASYEQYF.

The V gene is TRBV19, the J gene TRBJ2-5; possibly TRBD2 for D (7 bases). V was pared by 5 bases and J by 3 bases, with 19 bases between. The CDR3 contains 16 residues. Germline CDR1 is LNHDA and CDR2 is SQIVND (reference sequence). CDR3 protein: CASSLAGAGVEETQYF. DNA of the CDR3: TGTGCCAGTAGTCTCGCGGGGGCAGGGGTCGAAGAGACCCAGTACTTC.

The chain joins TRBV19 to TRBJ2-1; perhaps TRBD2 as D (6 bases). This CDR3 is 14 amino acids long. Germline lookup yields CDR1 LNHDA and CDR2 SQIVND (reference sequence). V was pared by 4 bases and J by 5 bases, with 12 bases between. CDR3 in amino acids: CASSSSGFNNEQFF. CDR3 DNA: TGTGCCAGTAGTAGTAGCGGATTCAACAATGAGCAGTTCTTC.

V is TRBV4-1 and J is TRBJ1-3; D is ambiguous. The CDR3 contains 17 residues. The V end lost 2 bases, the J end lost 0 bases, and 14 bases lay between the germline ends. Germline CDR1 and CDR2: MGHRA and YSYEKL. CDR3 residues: CASSQNRLPGSGNTIYF. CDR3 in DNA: TGCGCCAGCAGCCAAAATCGCTTACCCGGCTCTGGAAACACCATATATTTT.

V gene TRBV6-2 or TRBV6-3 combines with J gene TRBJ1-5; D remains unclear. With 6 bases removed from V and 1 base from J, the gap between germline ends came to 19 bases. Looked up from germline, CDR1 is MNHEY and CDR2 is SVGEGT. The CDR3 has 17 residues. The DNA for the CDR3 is TGTGCCAGCAGCCGGTCCCTCCAAGACAACAGCAATCAGCCCCAGCATTTT. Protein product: CASSRSLQDNSNQPQHF.

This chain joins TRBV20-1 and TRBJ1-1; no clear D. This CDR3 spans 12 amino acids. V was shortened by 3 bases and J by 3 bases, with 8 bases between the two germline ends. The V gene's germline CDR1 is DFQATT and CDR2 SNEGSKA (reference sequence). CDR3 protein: CSASVSDTEAFF. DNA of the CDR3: TGCAGTGCTAGTGTGTCAGACACTGAAGCTTTCTTT.

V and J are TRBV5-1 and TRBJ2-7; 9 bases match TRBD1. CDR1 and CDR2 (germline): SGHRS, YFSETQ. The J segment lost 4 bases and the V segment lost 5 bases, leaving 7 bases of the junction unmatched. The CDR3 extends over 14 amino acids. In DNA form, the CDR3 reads TGCGCCAGCAGTATGGGACAGGGTGGGTACGAGCAGTACTTC. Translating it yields CASSMGQGGYEQYF. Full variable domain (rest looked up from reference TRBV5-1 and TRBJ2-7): KAGVTQTPRYLIKTRGQQVTLSCSPISGHRSVSWYQQTPGQGLQFLFEYFSETQRNKGNFPGRFSGRQFSNSRSEMNVSTLELGDSALYLCASSMGQGGYEQYFGPGTRLTVT.

For the CDR3, the DNA is TGTGCCAGCAGTCCCGGGACAGGGGTTAACTATGGCTACACCTTC. Protein product: CASSPGTGVNYGYTF. This sequence joins TRBV11-2 and TRBJ1-2; TRBD1 agrees at 10 bases. V shed 6 bases and J 1 base; nucleotides not matched to a gene: 5. CDR3 length equals 15 residues. Germline-derived CDR1 and CDR2 are SGHAT and FQNNGV. The variable domain in full, with the rest retrieved from reference TRBV11-2 and TRBJ1-2, is EAGVAQSPRYKIIEKRQSVAFWCNPISGHATLYWYQQILGQGPKLLIQFQNNGVVDDSQLPKDRFSAERLKGVDSTLKIQPAKLEDSAVYLCASSPGTGVNYGYTFGSGTRLTVV.

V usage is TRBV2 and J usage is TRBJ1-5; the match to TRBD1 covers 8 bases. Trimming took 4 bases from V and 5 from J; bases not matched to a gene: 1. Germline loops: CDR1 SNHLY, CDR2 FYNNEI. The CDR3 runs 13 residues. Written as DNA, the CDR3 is TGTGCCAGCAGTGCAGGGGGCGATCAGCCCCAGCATTTT. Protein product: CASSAGGDQPQHF.

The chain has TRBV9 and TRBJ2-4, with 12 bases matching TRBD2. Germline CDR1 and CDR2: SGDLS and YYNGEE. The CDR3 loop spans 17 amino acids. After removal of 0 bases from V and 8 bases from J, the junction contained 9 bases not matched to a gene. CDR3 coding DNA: TGTGCCAGCAGCGTAGGTACACTAGCGGGGGGCGGAGACATTCAGTACTTC. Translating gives CASSVGTLAGGGDIQYF.

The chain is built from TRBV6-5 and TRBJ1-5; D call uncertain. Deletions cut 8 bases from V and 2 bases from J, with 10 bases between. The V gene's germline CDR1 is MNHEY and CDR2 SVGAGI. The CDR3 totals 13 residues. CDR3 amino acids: CASRGPGNQPQHF. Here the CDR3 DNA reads TGTGCCAGCCGAGGTCCTGGCAATCAGCCCCAGCATTTT.

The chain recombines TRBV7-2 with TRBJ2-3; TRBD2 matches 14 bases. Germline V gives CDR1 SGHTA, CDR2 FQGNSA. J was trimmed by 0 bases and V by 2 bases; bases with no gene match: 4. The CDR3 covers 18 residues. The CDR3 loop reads CASSLRRTSGGSTDTQYF. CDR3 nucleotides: TGTGCCAGCAGCTTAAGGAGGACTAGCGGGGGGAGCACAGATACGCAGTATTTT.

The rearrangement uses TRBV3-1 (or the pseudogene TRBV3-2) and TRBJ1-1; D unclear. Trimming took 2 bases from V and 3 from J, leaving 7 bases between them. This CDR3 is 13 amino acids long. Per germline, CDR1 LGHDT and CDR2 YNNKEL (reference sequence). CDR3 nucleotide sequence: TGTGCCAGCAGCCAAACCTCGGACACTGAAGCTTTCTTT. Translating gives CASSQTSDTEAFF.

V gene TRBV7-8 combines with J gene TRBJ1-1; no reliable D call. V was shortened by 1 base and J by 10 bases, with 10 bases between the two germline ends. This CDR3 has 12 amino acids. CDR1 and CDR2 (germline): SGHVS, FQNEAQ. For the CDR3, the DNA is TGTGCCAGCAGCTTAGGGGAGCTAGGAGCTTTCTTT. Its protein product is CASSLGELGAFF.

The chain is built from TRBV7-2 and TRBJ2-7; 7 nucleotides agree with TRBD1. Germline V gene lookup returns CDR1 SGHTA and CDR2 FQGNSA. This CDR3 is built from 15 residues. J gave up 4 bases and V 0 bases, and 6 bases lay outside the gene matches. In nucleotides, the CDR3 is TGTGCCAGCAGCTTAGCCCCCAGGGGGTTGTACGAGCAGTACTTC. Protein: CASSLAPRGLYEQYF. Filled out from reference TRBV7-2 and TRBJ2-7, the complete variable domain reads GAGVSQSPSNKVTEKGKDVELRCDPISGHTALYWYRQSLGQGLEFLIYFQGNSAPDKSGLPSDRFSAERTGGSVSTLTIQRTQQEDSAVYLCASSLAPRGLYEQYFGPGTRLTVT.

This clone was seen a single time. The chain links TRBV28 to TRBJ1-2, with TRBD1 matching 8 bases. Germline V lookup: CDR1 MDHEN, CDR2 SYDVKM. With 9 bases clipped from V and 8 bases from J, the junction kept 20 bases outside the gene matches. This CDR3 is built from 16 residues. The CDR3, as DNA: TGTGCCAGTTTTCGAGCCCAAGGAACAGGGGGAAAAGGCTACACCTTC. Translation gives CASFRAQGTGGKGYTF.